This TCR beta chain is from a study of regulatory T cells in long-lasting Graves disease. The CDR3 covers 16 residues. From germline, CDR1 is SGHTA and CDR2 FQGNSA. The V end lost 2 bases, the J end lost 3 bases, and 16 bases lay between the germline ends. Time point noted: persistent/refractory GD, antithyroid drugs over 5 years with positive TRAb. Extracted PBMC RNA gave rise to the TCR library. It was by American Thyroid Association guidelines that Graves' disease was diagnosed. TCR beta libraries were built with iRepertoire HTBI primers and Arm-PCR of CDR3 regions. TCRdb fed the multiplex PCR reads into MiXCR, producing one record per CDR3 protein. The table records some 450,000 distinct CDR3 sequences, about a quarter of them present only once. Study observations and caveats: Analyses excluded thyroid tissue, covering peripheral blood alone.

Regarding this clonotype: Antigen: not known.

This rearrangement joins TRBV7-2 to TRBJ1-1, with a weak D call TRBD1 (5 bases). The sequences come from peripheral blood mononuclear cells (PBMCs), collected when the disease was refractory, from a patient treated with antithyroid drugs. The clonotype was recovered from a female donor with Graves disease. The CDR3 reads CASSLSGPQAYTEAFF. CDR3 bases: TGTGCCAGCAGCTTATCGGGACCTCAAGCGTACACTGAAGCTTTCTTT.